What follows are 20 T cell receptor beta chains derived from one specimen sequenced in a study of cytomegalovirus exposure and HLA in healthy donors. A multiplex PCR was run with 60 Vbeta primers and 13 Jbeta primers. Using immunoSEQ multiplex PCR, the repertoire was profiled, and TCRdb retains in-frame clones only, with some absent. This sample's table has about 140,000 clones. Sequenced sample: PBMCs. The source of these receptors is a woman aged 18-35 years in good health and CMV-seronegative.

The chain uses TRBV5-1 and TRBJ2-5; 9 positions agree with TRBD2. Germline CDR1 is SGHRS and CDR2 is YFSETQ. This CDR3 spans 15 amino acids. The V segment lost 0 bases and the J segment 4 bases; nucleotides outside the gene matches: 4. CDR3 region: CASSLAAGGGETQYF. CDR3 coding DNA: TGCGCCAGCAGCTTGGCCGCGGGAGGGGGAGAGACCCAGTACTTC.

The chain joins TRBV7-3 to TRBJ2-7; the D gene is possibly TRBD2 (6 bases). Germline-derived CDR1 and CDR2 are SGHTA and FQGTGA. V shed 5 bases and J shed 6 bases, with 11 bases lying between them. The CDR3 has 12 residues. The CDR3 protein is CASSRAGGEQYF. The CDR3 nucleotides read TGTGCCAGCAGCCGAGCGGGTGGCGAGCAGTACTTC.

The chain has TRBV6-5 and TRBJ1-2, with TRBD1 matching over 7 bases. The CDR3 has 13 amino acids. V was pared by 5 bases and J by 8 bases, with 8 bases of the junction left unmatched. Germline V CDR1 and CDR2: MNHEY, SVGAGI. In nucleotides, the CDR3 is TGTGCCAGCAGTACCACAGGGGTAGGAGGCTACACCTTC. It specifies CASSTTGVGGYTF.

V and J are TRBV19 and TRBJ2-1, with a weak D call TRBD1 (6 bases). The CDR3 spans 14 residues. V was clipped by 6 bases and J by 0 bases, with 9 bases between them. Germline CDR1 is LNHDA and CDR2 is SQIVND (reference sequence). As DNA, the CDR3 is TGTGCCAGTAGCACAGGGTCCTCCTACAATGAGCAGTTCTTC. Its protein product is CASSTGSSYNEQFF. The entire variable domain, with the rest obtained from reference TRBV19 and TRBJ2-1, is as follows: DGGITQSPKYLFRKEGQNVTLSCEQNLNHDAMYWYRQDPGQGLRLIYYSQIVNDFQKGDIAEGYSVSREKKESFPLTVTSAQKNPTAFYLCASSTGSSYNEQFFGPGTRLTVL.

This chain joins TRBV5-6 and TRBJ2-5; 12 nucleotides agree with TRBD1. The CDR3 is 16 amino acids. The ends lost 0 bases at V and 1 base at J; junction bases unmatched: 1. CDR1 is SGHDT and CDR2 is YYEEEE in the germline V gene. CDR3 loop: CASSLGDRGLQETQYF. The CDR3 DNA is TGTGCCAGCAGCTTGGGGGACAGGGGGCTCCAAGAGACCCAGTACTTC.

The chain uses TRBV9 and TRBJ2-3; TRBD2 matches 14 bases. The J segment lost 5 bases and the V segment lost 4 bases, leaving 6 bases of the junction unmatched. CDR3 size: 16 residues. Per the germline V gene, CDR1 is SGDLS and CDR2 is YYNGEE. CDR3 in amino acids: CASSSRLAGGGDTQYF. DNA of the CDR3: TGTGCCAGCAGCTCCAGACTAGCGGGAGGGGGAGATACGCAGTATTTT.

The chain couples TRBV14 to TRBJ1-1; 11 nucleotides match TRBD1. This CDR3 region has 15 residues. The V gene's germline CDR1 is SGHDN and CDR2 FVKESK. V dropped 6 bases and J dropped 11; count of bases not matched to a gene: 14. For the CDR3, the DNA is TGTGCCAGCAGAGACACCGGGACAGGGGGTGAAAAGGCTTTCTTT. Protein product: CASRDTGTGGEKAFF. The whole variable domain, filled in from reference TRBV14 and TRBJ1-1, reads EAGVTQFPSHSVIEKGQTVTLRCDPISGHDNLYWYRRVMGKEIKFLLHFVKESKQDESGMPNNRFLAERTGGTYSTLKVQPAELEDSGVYFCASRDTGTGGEKAFFGQGTRLTVV.

The J gene is TRBJ2-1, the V gene TRBV2; 8 bases are shared with TRBD2. V trimming: 10 bases; J trimming: 6 bases; junction bases outside the gene matches: 8. In germline, CDR1 is SNHLY, CDR2 FYNNEI. This CDR3 has 13 amino acids. The CDR3 coding sequence is TGTGCCACCCAAGCGGGAGCAGTCAATGAGCAGTTCTTC. Its translation is CATQAGAVNEQFF.

This rearrangement joins TRBV6-6 to TRBJ2-2, with TRBD2 matching 8 bases. This CDR3 is built from 14 residues. CDR1 is MNHNY and CDR2 is SVGAGI in the germline V gene (reference sequence). J gave up 3 bases and V 7 bases, and 4 bases lay outside the gene matches. CDR3 DNA sequence: TGTGCCAGCACAGCGGGAGAAGACACCGGGGAGCTGTTTTTT. Protein: CASTAGEDTGELFF.

This chain joins TRBV18 and TRBJ1-2; 8 bases line up with TRBD1. Germline loops: CDR1 KGHSH, CDR2 LQKENI. J lost 1 base, V lost 3 bases, and 7 bases had no gene match. This CDR3 contains 16 residues. This chain's CDR3 is CASSPTPDRVNYGYTF. The CDR3 region has the DNA TGTGCCAGCTCACCTACCCCGGACAGGGTTAACTATGGCTACACCTTC.

V is TRBV2 and J is TRBJ2-5; 8 bases line up with TRBD2. The trim removed 7 bases at V and 5 bases at J, leaving 15 bases unmatched. The CDR3 has 16 amino acids. Germline V lookup: CDR1 SNHLY, CDR2 FYNNEI. CDR3 in amino acids: CASTVWAGGGGETQYF. CDR3 coding DNA: TGTGCCAGCACCGTCTGGGCGGGAGGAGGGGGGGAGACCCAGTACTTC.

The gene calls are TRBV9 and TRBJ2-1; TRBD2 matches 9 bases. V shed 3 bases and J 4 bases; nucleotides not matched to a gene: 5. In germline, CDR1 is SGDLS, CDR2 YYNGEE. The CDR3 totals 15 residues. The DNA for the CDR3 is TGTGCCAGCAGCGCCGAGGGACTAGCTTACAATGAGCAGTTCTTC. Residues: CASSAEGLAYNEQFF.

V gene TRBV4-1 combines with J gene TRBJ1-1, with unresolved D. V was shortened by 4 bases and J by 0 bases, with 6 bases between the two germline ends. In germline, CDR1 is MGHRA, CDR2 YSYEKL. The CDR3 is 13 residues long. The chain's CDR3 is CASSRTLNTEAFF. The CDR3 region has the DNA TGCGCCAGCAGCCGAACACTGAACACTGAAGCTTTCTTT.

The chain carries TRBV7-3 and TRBJ2-3; TRBD1 is a possible D gene (5 bases). Trimming took off 3 bases at V and 3 bases at J, with 7 bases between the two ends. CDR3 length: 13 amino acids. Per germline, CDR1 SGHTA and CDR2 FQGTGA. The CDR3 region is CASSFKGTDTQYF. As DNA, the CDR3 is TGTGCCAGCAGCTTTAAGGGGACAGATACGCAGTATTTT.

The rearrangement joins TRBV9 to TRBJ2-5, with D maybe TRBD2 (6 bases). CDR1 and CDR2 from the germline V gene are SGDLS and YYNGEE. Trimming took 4 bases from V and 5 from J, leaving 15 bases between them. The CDR3 consists of 14 residues. The CDR3 loop reads CASSLTGGAETQYF. The CDR3 DNA sequence: TGTGCCAGCAGCCTAACCGGGGGAGCGGAGACCCAGTACTTC.

The chain has TRBV15 and TRBJ2-7; D is possibly TRBD1 (5 bases). The V end was cut by 5 bases, the J end by 4 bases, with 18 bases between. The CDR3 has 15 amino acids. Germline-derived CDR1 and CDR2 are LNHNV and YYDKDF (reference sequence). In DNA, the CDR3 is TGTGCCACCAGCCGGACAAGACCAAAAGATTACGAGCAGTACTTC. Translating it yields CATSRTRPKDYEQYF.

This chain uses TRBV5-5 with TRBJ2-7, with D maybe TRBD2 (6 bases). Trimming took off 2 bases at V and 0 bases at J, with 15 bases between the two ends. The germline V gene encodes CDR1 SGHKS and CDR2 YYEKEE (reference sequence). The CDR3 has 16 amino acids. CDR3: CASSFGGLGRSYEQYF. The DNA for the CDR3 is TGTGCCAGCAGCTTCGGGGGACTCGGGCGCTCCTACGAGCAGTACTTC.

The CDR3: CASSVGGNSNQPQHF. The DNA of the CDR3 is TGTGCCAGCAGCGTAGGAGGAAATAGCAATCAGCCCCAGCATTTT. V gene TRBV9 combines with J gene TRBJ1-5; no clear D. V lost 0 bases to trimming and J lost 0 bases, with 7 bases between them. CDR1 is SGDLS and CDR2 is YYNGEE in the germline V gene. The CDR3 spans 15 residues. The full variable domain, its missing parts supplied by reference TRBV9 and TRBJ1-5, is DSGVTQTPKHLITATGQRVTLRCSPRSGDLSVYWYQQSLDQGLQFLIQYYNGEERAKGNILERFSAQQFPDLHSELNLSSLELGDSALYFCASSVGGNSNQPQHFGDGTRLSIL.

This chain joins TRBV7-9 and TRBJ1-6; 7 bases map to TRBD1. The CDR3 is 14 amino acids. Trimming cost V 3 bases and J 10 bases; bases outside gene matches: 6. Germline V gene sequence: CDR1 SEHNR, CDR2 FQNEAQ (reference sequence). The CDR3 reads CASSFGTVGSPLHF. For the CDR3, the DNA is TGTGCCAGCAGCTTCGGGACAGTGGGATCACCCCTCCACTTT.

The rearrangement uses TRBV30 and TRBJ2-7; the match to TRBD2 covers 7 bases. V dropped 7 bases and J dropped 7; count of bases not matched to a gene: 10. The CDR3 runs 12 residues. CDR1 GTSNPN and CDR2 SVGIG come from the germline V gene (reference sequence). CDR3 in DNA: TGTGCCTACCTTATGGGGGGGGGAGAGCAGTACTTC. Translated, it gives CAYLMGGGEQYF.